This T cell receptor (beta chain) was retrieved from a study of regulatory T cells in long-lasting Graves disease. Researchers made TCR beta libraries by using iRepertoire HTBI primers and running Arm-PCR on CDR3 regions. Each CDR3 protein is one row after TCRdb ran MiXCR on the multiplex PCR reads. Here the sample spans approximately 470,000 distinct CDR3 sequences, about a fifth being singletons. Indicated time point: persistent/refractory GD, antithyroid drugs over 5 years with positive TRAb. The authors made the TCR library using RNA they extracted from PBMCs. CDR3 length equals 14 residues. The germline gives CDR1 SGHTS, CDR2 YDEGEE. V lost 4 bases and J lost 6; bases outside the gene matches: 10.

The source was peripheral blood mononuclear cells (PBMCs), collected when the disease was refractory, from a patient treated with antithyroid drugs. The origin of this receptor is a female donor with Graves disease. V is TRBV5-8 and J is TRBJ2-7; 7 bases are shared with TRBD1. CDR3 amino acids: CASSVGTVVFEQYF. CDR3 in DNA: TGTGCCAGCAGCGTCGGGACAGTCGTGTTCGAGCAGTACTTC.